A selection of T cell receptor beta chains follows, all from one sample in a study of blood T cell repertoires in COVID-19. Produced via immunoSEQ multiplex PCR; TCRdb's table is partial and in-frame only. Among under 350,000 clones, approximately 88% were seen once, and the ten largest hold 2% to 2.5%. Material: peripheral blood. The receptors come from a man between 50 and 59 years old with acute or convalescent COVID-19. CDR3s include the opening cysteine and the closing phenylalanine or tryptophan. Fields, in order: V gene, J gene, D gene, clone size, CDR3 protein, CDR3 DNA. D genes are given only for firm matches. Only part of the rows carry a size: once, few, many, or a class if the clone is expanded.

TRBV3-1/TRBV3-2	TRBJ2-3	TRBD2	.	CASRGGSTDTQYF	TGTGCCAGCAGGGGGGGGAGCACAGATACGCAGTATTTT
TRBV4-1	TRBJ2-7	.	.	CASSQEQPSYEQYF	TGCGCCAGCAGCCAAGAACAGCCTTCCTACGAGCAGTACTTC
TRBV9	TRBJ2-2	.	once	CASSVEGAGELFF	TGTGCCAGCAGCGTAGAAGGAGCCGGGGAGCTGTTTTTT
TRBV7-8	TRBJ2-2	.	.	CASSSQGRGIGELFF	TGTGCCAGCAGCTCTCAGGGCCGGGGGATCGGGGAGCTGTTTTTT
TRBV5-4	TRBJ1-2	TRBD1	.	CASSDRGWGYTF	TGTGCCAGCAGCGACAGGGGCTGGGGCTACACCTTC
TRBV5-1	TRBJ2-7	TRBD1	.	CASSPGTGKVEQYF	TGCGCCAGCAGCCCCGGGACAGGTAAGGTCGAGCAGTACTTC
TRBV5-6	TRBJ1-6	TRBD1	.	CASSNGPGGGSPLHF	TGTGCCAGCAGCAATGGGCCAGGGGGAGGTTCACCCCTCCACTTT
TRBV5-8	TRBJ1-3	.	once	CASSLLEGVPTIYF	TGTGCCAGCAGCTTGCTGGAGGGAGTGCCCACCATATATTTT
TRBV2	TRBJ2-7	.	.	CASGQNYEQYF	TGTGCCAGCGGACAAAACTACGAGCAGTACTTC
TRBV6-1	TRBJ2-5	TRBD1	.	CASSEYPGGGGETQYF	TGTGCCAGCAGTGAATATCCAGGGGGCGGAGGAGAGACCCAGTACTTC
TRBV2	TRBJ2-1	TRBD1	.	CASTPDRGGYNEQFF	TGTGCCAGCACCCCGGACAGGGGGGGTTACAATGAGCAGTTCTTC
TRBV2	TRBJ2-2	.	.	CASRNYLTGELFF	TGTGCCAGCAGGAACTATCTCACCGGGGAGCTGTTTTTT
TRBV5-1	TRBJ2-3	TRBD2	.	CASNLAGVSDTQYF	TGCGCCAGCAATTTAGCGGGGGTGTCAGATACGCAGTATTTT
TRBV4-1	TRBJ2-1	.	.	CASSQESTGYNEQFF	TGCGCCAGCAGCCAAGAATCCACCGGCTACAATGAGCAGTTCTTC
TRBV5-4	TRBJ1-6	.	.	CVSGETAGYSPLHF	TGTGTCAGCGGAGAGACAGCGGGGTATTCACCCCTCCACTTT
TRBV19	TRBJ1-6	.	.	CASSDRTAMYNSPLHF	TGTGCCAGTAGTGACAGGACAGCGATGTATAATTCACCCCTCCACTTT
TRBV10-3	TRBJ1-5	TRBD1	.	CAISENRGGNQPQHF	TGTGCCATCAGTGAGAACAGGGGTGGCAATCAGCCCCAGCATTTT
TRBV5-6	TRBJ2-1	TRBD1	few	CASSLGQGSSYNEQFF	TGTGCCAGCAGCCTCGGACAGGGCAGCTCCTACAATGAGCAGTTCTTC
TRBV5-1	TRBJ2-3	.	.	CASSVGPRGLTDTQYF	TGCGCCAGCAGCGTGGGGCCAAGGGGCCTCACAGATACGCAGTATTTT
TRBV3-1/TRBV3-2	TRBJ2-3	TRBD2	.	CASSPWGASGGGTTDTQYF	TGTGCCAGCAGCCCCTGGGGGGCTAGCGGGGGGGGGACCACAGATACGCAGTATTTT
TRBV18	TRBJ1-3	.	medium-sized	CASSPDNSGNTIYF	TGTGCCAGCTCACCTGACAACTCTGGAAACACCATATATTTT
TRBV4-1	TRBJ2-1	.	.	CASSRGGVSDEQFF	TGCGCCAGCAGCCGAGGGGGGGTTTCGGATGAGCAGTTCTTC
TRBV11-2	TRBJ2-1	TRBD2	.	CASSLDWASGGNNEQFF	TGTGCCAGCAGCTTAGATTGGGCTAGCGGGGGAAACAATGAGCAGTTCTTC
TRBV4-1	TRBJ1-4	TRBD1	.	CASSRTQGAVEKLFF	TGCGCCAGCAGCCGTACACAGGGGGCGGTTGAAAAACTGTTTTTT
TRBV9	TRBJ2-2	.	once	CASSVASGGQAGELFF	TGTGCCAGCAGCGTAGCGTCCGGGGGGCAGGCCGGGGAGCTGTTTTTT
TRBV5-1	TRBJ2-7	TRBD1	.	CASSLEWAAGGSEQYF	TGCGCCAGCAGCTTGGAGTGGGCGGCAGGGGGCAGCGAGCAGTACTTC
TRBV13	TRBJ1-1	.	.	CASSLAGGTEAFF	TGTGCCAGCAGCTTAGCAGGTGGAACTGAAGCTTTCTTT
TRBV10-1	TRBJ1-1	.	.	CASSERGGPPPEAFF	TGCGCCAGCAGTGAGAGGGGGGGCCCCCCTCCTGAAGCTTTCTTT
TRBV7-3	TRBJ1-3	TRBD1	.	CASSLGPQGAGNTIYF	TGTGCCAGCAGCTTAGGCCCACAGGGGGCAGGAAACACCATATATTTT